A selection of T cell receptor beta chains follows, all from one sample in a study of glioma-infiltrating T cells. TCRdb fed the multiplex PCR reads into MiXCR, producing one record per CDR3 protein. The data contain about 180,000 distinct CDR3 sequences, more than 35% of them singletons. Sequenced input: glioma tissue, nonneoplastic brain tissue, or PBMCs (not recorded which). The receptors here all came from a human donor with low-grade glioma or glioblastoma, undergoing nonglioma brain surgery, or in good health (not recorded which). Each CDR3 is given without its conserved first and last residue. Fields, in order: CDR3 protein, J gene, V gene.

ASSPTENTKAF	TRBJ1-1	TRBV5-4
ASSLERGTDTQY	TRBJ2-3	TRBV5-1
ATSMGTRSHEQF	TRBJ2-1	TRBV15
ASIRLGTEAF	TRBJ1-1	TRBV12-3/TRBV12-4
ASSQFDNQPQH	TRBJ1-5	TRBV6-1
SAGQYNEQF	TRBJ2-1	TRBV20-1
ASSQGPSGSYEQY	TRBJ2-7	TRBV6-1
ASSADWNGELF	TRBJ2-2	TRBV12-3/TRBV12-4
ASSQEPSGSVPYEQY	TRBJ2-7	TRBV3-1
SVEDLEISGNTIY	TRBJ1-3	TRBV29-1
SASPTGGNTIY	TRBJ1-3	TRBV20-1
ASSPGQGASETQY	TRBJ2-5	TRBV28
ARGLADTQY	TRBJ2-3	TRBV30
ASSLGLAGRYNEQF	TRBJ2-1	TRBV11-1
SARDRDPHYSTDTQY	TRBJ2-3	TRBV20-1
ASSLSPQGGKAQY	TRBJ2-3	TRBV27
ASRRKTNYEQY	TRBJ2-7	TRBV6-1
ASSFKGQYYNEQF	TRBJ2-1	TRBV28
AGSAIRGGLELF	TRBJ2-2	TRBV6-6
ASSYASQGSGTDTQY	TRBJ2-3	TRBV6-6
SAGTDSYNEQF	TRBJ2-1	TRBV20-1
ASSYKGSGYT	TRBJ1-2	TRBV6-6
ASSPLGQGNYGYT	TRBJ1-2	TRBV28
SVGTGGGNTIY	TRBJ1-3	TRBV29-1
ASSALGRYEQY	TRBJ2-7	TRBV6-2/TRBV6-3
SRQKQETQY	TRBJ2-5	TRBV20-1
ASRPQGDPNTEAF	TRBJ1-1	TRBV28
ASSPTRTLEQY	TRBJ2-7	TRBV2
ASSQDMTVNQPQH	TRBJ1-5	TRBV3-1
AIRVITDTQY	TRBJ2-3	TRBV5-4
ASSLFTSGREETKY	TRBJ2-5	TRBV28
SVEMAYSNTQAF	TRBJ1-1	TRBV29-1
ASSLARADYSNQPQH	TRBJ1-5	TRBV12-3/TRBV12-4
ASSYSMPGGNEQL	TRBJ2-1	TRBV6-2/TRBV6-3
ASSFHQTSNQPQH	TRBJ1-5	TRBV7-2
ASSASLSSTDTQY	TRBJ2-3	TRBV27
ARTINSNKPQH	TRBJ1-5	TRBV2
ATCDFGPSSYNEQF	TRBJ2-1	TRBV24-1
ASSLEVATDTQY	TRBJ2-3	TRBV5-1
ASSPKSSSYNEQF	TRBJ2-1	TRBV6-1
ARSQNSGEKLF	TRBJ1-4	TRBV3-1
ASRKTGEDYGYT	TRBJ1-2	TRBV28
ASSQGAGHTDTQY	TRBJ2-3	TRBV3-1
ASSLGSYGGETKY	TRBJ2-5	TRBV7-2
ASREGSSGNTIY	TRBJ1-3	TRBV19
AISDSNQPQH	TRBJ1-5	TRBV10-3
ASSLPGQVNQQF	TRBJ2-1	TRBV28
ASSLSRGSNQPQH	TRBJ1-5	TRBV12-3/TRBV12-4
AWSSSGRRKTKY	TRBJ2-5	TRBV30
ASSYQADNEQF	TRBJ2-1	TRBV5-1
ASSYRGEQF	TRBJ2-1	TRBV11-2
ASSQSVGSTDTQY	TRBJ2-3	TRBV7-2
ATTTGLAGRNEQF	TRBJ2-1	TRBV15